Listed below are T cell receptor beta chains from one sample, sequenced in a study of cytomegalovirus exposure and HLA in healthy donors. The table came from immunoSEQ multiplex PCR; TCRdb's copy has only in-frame clones and leaves some out. The table shows over 65,000 clones, with roughly 80% occurring only once. Sequenced material: PBMCs. The receptors shown here come from a man between 60 and 75 years old in good health and CMV-seropositive. Each CDR3 is given with its conserved first and last residue. Fields, in order: J gene, clone size, D gene, V gene, CDR3 length, CDR3 protein, CDR3 DNA. A D gene is named only where the DNA matches it firmly. Not every row has a clone size; where given, it reads once, few, many or a size class.

>TRBJ2-3|-|-|TRBV6-5|14
CASSYNRVPDTQYF
TGTGCCAGCAGTTACAACAGGGTCCCAGATACGCAGTATTTT
>TRBJ2-7|-|TRBD2|TRBV5-1|15
CASSQGLASSYEQYF
TGCGCCAGCAGCCAGGGACTAGCAAGCTCCTACGAGCAGTACTTC
>TRBJ2-5|-|TRBD2|TRBV4-1|15
CASSRGTSGSETQYF
TGCGCCAGCAGCCGGGGGACTAGCGGGAGTGAGACCCAGTACTTC
>TRBJ2-7|-|TRBD2|TRBV5-1|16
CASSLTASTSAYEQYF
TGCGCCAGCAGCCTAACCGCCTCGACTAGCGCCTACGAGCAGTACTTC
>TRBJ1-1|-|TRBD1|TRBV2|15
CASSEPGQGVSEAFF
TGTGCCAGCAGTGAACCGGGACAGGGGGTTTCTGAAGCTTTCTTT
>TRBJ2-5|-|-|TRBV9|14
CASSVATGSETQYF
TGTGCCAGCAGCGTAGCCACAGGGAGCGAGACCCAGTACTTC
>TRBJ2-1|-|-|TRBV7-2|15
CASSLVVSGNNEQFF
TGTGCCAGCAGCTTAGTAGTTTCAGGGAACAATGAGCAGTTCTTC
>TRBJ1-1|-|TRBD1|TRBV7-6|18
CASSLAVAGGEVNTEAFF
TGTGCCAGCAGCTTAGCGGTGGCAGGGGGCGAGGTGAACACTGAAGCTTTCTTT
>TRBJ2-7|-|TRBD2|TRBV11-3|16
CASSSVGTMSTYEQYF
TGTGCCAGCAGCTCCGTGGGGACTATGTCGACCTACGAGCAGTACTTC
>TRBJ2-7|-|-|TRBV4-1|13
CASSQPFSYEQYF
TGCGCCAGCAGCCAACCGTTCTCCTACGAGCAGTACTTC
>TRBJ1-2|-|-|TRBV27|11
CASGQGVGYTF
TGTGCCAGCGGCCAGGGTGTGGGCTACACCTTC
>TRBJ2-7|-|TRBD1|TRBV5-1|13
CASSPETGYEQYF
TGCGCCAGCAGCCCCGAGACAGGGTACGAGCAGTACTTC
>TRBJ2-2|-|-|TRBV13|12
CASSHFTGELFF
TGTGCCAGCAGCCACTTCACCGGGGAGCTGTTTTTT
>TRBJ2-1|once|TRBD2|TRBV7-9|15
CASRHGLGSGNEQFF
TGTGCCAGCCGACATGGACTAGGTTCGGGCAATGAGCAGTTCTTC
>TRBJ1-2|-|-|TRBV28|16
CASSTTGTWGLYGYTF
TGTGCCAGCAGTACAACCGGGACTTGGGGCCTATATGGCTACACCTTC
>TRBJ2-7|-|-|TRBV10-1|16
CASQSPRPRFRHEQYF
TGCGCCAGTCAGAGTCCCAGGCCCAGATTCCGCCACGAGCAGTACTTC
>TRBJ1-2|-|TRBD1|TRBV11-2|13
CASSPGQHYGYTF
TGTGCCAGCAGCCCGGGACAGCACTATGGCTACACCTTC
>TRBJ1-2|-|TRBD1|TRBV29-1|13
CSVGQGSTSGYTF
TGCAGCGTTGGACAGGGCTCAACTAGTGGCTACACCTTC
>TRBJ1-1|few|-|TRBV4-1|15
CASSQIDRMNTEAFF
TGCGCCAGCAGCCAAATAGACAGGATGAACACTGAAGCTTTCTTT
>TRBJ2-7|few|TRBD1|TRBV7-2|16
CASSSPLRTGRHEQYF
TGTGCCAGCAGTTCCCCATTACGGACAGGCCGGCACGAGCAGTACTTC
>TRBJ2-6|-|-|TRBV27|14
CASSFNSGANVLTF
TGTGCCAGCAGTTTCAATTCTGGGGCCAACGTCCTGACTTTC
>TRBJ2-2|once|TRBD1|TRBV5-1|15
CASSLGDSWTGELFF
TGCGCCAGCAGCTTGGGGGACAGCTGGACCGGGGAGCTGTTTTTT
>TRBJ1-6|-|TRBD1|TRBV5-1|15
CASSPTGGANSPLHF
TGCGCCAGCAGCCCTACAGGGGGCGCGAATTCACCCCTCCACTTT
>TRBJ2-1|-|-|TRBV5-4|14
CASRDPGRYNEQFF
TGTGCCAGCAGGGACCCAGGGAGGTACAATGAGCAGTTCTTC
>TRBJ2-1|-|-|TRBV29-1|14
CSVGRANRGNEQFF
TGCAGCGTTGGGCGGGCCAACCGAGGCAATGAGCAGTTCTTC
>TRBJ2-3|-|-|TRBV5-4|14
CASSLDPNTDTQYF
TGTGCCAGCAGCTTGGACCCTAACACAGATACGCAGTATTTT
>TRBJ1-2|-|-|TRBV19|14
CASTRAGVFYGYTF
TGTGCCAGTACTCGCGCGGGGGTATTCTATGGCTACACCTTC
>TRBJ2-1|-|TRBD2|TRBV19|14
CASSPGTTRREQFF
TGTGCCAGTAGTCCCGGGACTACCCGACGGGAGCAGTTCTTC
>TRBJ1-1|-|-|TRBV19|14
CASSMGTSKTEAFF
TGTGCCAGTAGTATGGGGACATCGAAGACTGAAGCTTTCTTT
>TRBJ1-3|-|-|TRBV4-1|15
CASSQAAQGDGTIYF
TGCGCCAGCAGCCAAGCGGCACAGGGTGATGGCACCATATATTTT
>TRBJ1-3|-|TRBD1|TRBV28|16
CASSFTHRGHGNTIYF
TGTGCCAGCAGTTTCACACACAGGGGGCATGGAAACACCATATATTTT
>TRBJ1-2|-|TRBD1|TRBV27|16
CASSFLQGEANYGYTF
TGTGCCAGCAGTTTCTTACAGGGGGAAGCTAACTATGGCTACACCTTC
>TRBJ1-2|-|-|TRBV20-1|10
CSVANYGYTF
TGCAGTGTGGCCAACTATGGCTACACCTTC
>TRBJ1-5|-|TRBD1|TRBV11-2|14
CASSPGTGGQPQHF
TGTGCCAGCAGCCCGGGGACAGGGGGTCAGCCCCAGCATTTT
>TRBJ1-2|-|-|TRBV4-1|14
CASSQAGGGYGYTF
TGCGCCAGCAGCCAAGCGGGGGGGGGATATGGCTACACCTTC
>TRBJ1-5|-|-|TRBV7-9|15
CASSLAAGGNQPQHF
TGTGCCAGCAGCTTAGCAGCGGGCGGCAATCAGCCCCAGCATTTT
>TRBJ2-7|once|-|TRBV5-5|11
CASSAPLEEYF
TGTGCCAGCAGCGCACCACTTGAGGAGTACTTC
>TRBJ1-5|-|-|TRBV29-1|13
CSVEDRGGQPQHF
TGCAGCGTTGAAGATCGAGGAGGTCAGCCCCAGCATTTT
>TRBJ1-2|-|-|TRBV28|13
CASSRTDDYGYTF
TGTGCCAGCAGTAGGACAGACGACTATGGCTACACCTTC
>TRBJ2-5|-|TRBD2|TRBV7-7|14
CASSLAGGSETQYF
TGTGCTAGCAGCTTAGCGGGAGGGAGCGAGACCCAGTACTTC
>TRBJ2-1|-|-|TRBV5-6|16
CASSSYSTTRYNEQFF
TGTGCCAGCAGCTCCTATTCTACTACGCGTTACAATGAGCAGTTCTTC
>TRBJ2-2|-|-|TRBV5-1|16
CASSIRTDLVPGELFF
TGCGCCAGCAGCATTCGGACAGATTTGGTCCCCGGGGAGCTGTTTTTT
>TRBJ2-6|few|TRBD1|TRBV11-2|18
CASSLGGQGAVGANVLTF
TGTGCCAGCAGCTTAGGGGGACAGGGGGCGGTTGGGGCCAACGTCCTGACTTTC
>TRBJ2-5|-|-|TRBV5-1|11
CASSSTSTQYF
TGCGCCAGCAGCTCCACCAGTACCCAGTACTTC
>TRBJ2-4|-|TRBD1|TRBV4-2|16
CASSQVARGRTDIQYF
TGTGCCAGCAGCCAAGTCGCCAGGGGGCGAACGGACATTCAGTACTTC
>TRBJ2-1|-|-|TRBV9|16
CASSLTTGLGGNEQFF
TGTGCCAGCAGCTTGACGACAGGCCTAGGTGGGAATGAGCAGTTCTTC